The clone carrying this T cell receptor beta chain was seen ten or more times. Unmatched junction bases numbered 4, after V lost 4 bases and J lost 0 bases. The CDR3 is 15 amino acids. CDR1 and CDR2 from the germline V gene are SGHDT and YYEEEE. Via MiXCR, TCRdb re-called the 5' RACE reads, giving one row per CDR3 protein. Here the sample spans over 300,000 distinct CDR3 sequences, over 4% being singletons. The data were obtained in a study of T cells after yellow fever vaccination. The TCR comes from a man aged 18 to 30 who received the YFV17D yellow fever vaccine. The rearrangement links TRBV5-6 to TRBJ1-5; 7 bases fit TRBD1. The sequenced sample was PBMCs, obtained 5 days after the yellow fever booster vaccination. The CDR3 sequence is CASSMGQISNQPQHF. CDR3 DNA: TGTGCCAGCAGCATGGGACAGATTAGCAATCAGCCCCAGCATTTT.